What follows are 20 T cell receptor beta chains derived from one specimen sequenced in a study of blood T cell repertoires in COVID-19. Generated by immunoSEQ multiplex PCR, the TCRdb table keeps only in-frame clones and is missing some. The table has around 64,000 clones, around nine tenths seen once. Specimen: peripheral blood. Receptors were obtained from a woman of 80 years or more with acute or convalescent COVID-19.

This clone was counted a single time. This chain joins TRBV27 and TRBJ2-4; 7 positions agree with TRBD1. J was trimmed by 11 bases and V by 6 bases; bases with no gene match: 16. Germline V gene sequence: CDR1 MNHEY, CDR2 SMNVEV (reference sequence). This CDR3 spans 15 amino acids. CDR3 loop: CASRGEGQPTLVQYF. For the CDR3, the DNA is TGTGCCAGCAGAGGTGAGGGACAGCCAACCCTGGTTCAGTACTTC.

The chain links TRBV7-8 to TRBJ1-6, with D tentatively TRBD1 (5 bases). Trimming removed 5 bases at V and 7 bases at J, with 15 bases between. The length of the CDR3 is 15 residues. Germline values: CDR1 SGHVS, CDR2 FQNEAQ. The CDR3 region has the DNA TGTGCCAGCAGCCGAAGGGATGGGGGGAATTCACCCCTCCACTTT. Its translation is CASSRRDGGNSPLHF.

V and J are TRBV21-1 and TRBJ1-2. TRBV21-1 counts as a pseudogene. The CDR3 has 17 amino acids. The CDR3 DNA follows: TGTGCCAGCAGCAAGGTGGGAGGCAGGGAGGAGAGGAATGGCTACACCTTC. This sequence encodes CASSKVGGREERNGYTF.

The V call is TRBV2, the J call TRBJ1-1; TRBD1 matches 7 bases. This CDR3 has 15 amino acids. Germline V gives CDR1 SNHLY, CDR2 FYNNEI. The V gene end was trimmed by 10 bases and the J gene end by 0 bases; junction bases not matched to a gene: 11. CDR3 in DNA: TGTGCCACCTCCATTCTACAGGGGATGAACACTGAAGCTTTCTTT. It codes for CATSILQGMNTEAFF.

The chain employs TRBV4-2 and TRBJ1-1, with D perhaps TRBD1 (6 bases). In germline, CDR1 is LGHNA, CDR2 YNFKEQ. The CDR3 spans 15 residues. V lost 4 bases, J lost 1 base, and 13 bases lay in between. The CDR3 loop is CASSPDRIWNTEAFF. In nucleotides, the CDR3 is TGTGCCAGCAGCCCCGACAGGATCTGGAACACTGAAGCTTTCTTT.

The chain couples TRBV28 to TRBJ2-3, with 10 positions matching TRBD1. The CDR3 loop spans 17 amino acids. The V and J ends lost 5 bases and 3 bases, in that order; junction bases with no gene match: 11. CDR1 and CDR2 (germline): MDHEN, SYDVKM. The CDR3 coding sequence is TGTGCCAGCAGTCCCAACCTCGGGACAGGGGAGACAGATACGCAGTATTTT. Protein product: CASSPNLGTGETDTQYF.

V and J are TRBV13 and TRBJ1-1; D not resolved. V dropped 5 bases and J dropped 4 bases, with 17 bases sitting between them. The germline gives CDR1 PRHDT, CDR2 FYEKMQ (reference sequence). The CDR3 totals 15 residues. In DNA form, the CDR3 reads TGTGCCAGCAGCGCCCGCACTCCCCGTGCCACTGAAGCTTTCTTT. Protein: CASSARTPRATEAFF.

Only a few counts were recorded for this clone. The chain couples TRBV6-1 to TRBJ2-3; the D gene is possibly TRBD1 (6 bases). This CDR3 spans 11 amino acids. From germline, CDR1 is MNHNS and CDR2 SASEGT. The V and J ends lost 3 bases and 10 bases respectively, with 8 bases between them. For the CDR3, the DNA is TGTGCCAGCAGTGAGACAGGACCGCAGTATTTT. This sequence encodes CASSETGPQYF.

The V call is TRBV5-1, the J call TRBJ1-3; D call uncertain. The CDR3 has 16 amino acids. Trimming took off 4 bases at V and 0 bases at J, with 14 bases between the two ends. CDR1 and CDR2 from the germline V gene are SGHRS and YFSETQ. CDR3 in DNA: TGCGCCAGCAGCCCTGAGGGCACCAACTCTGGAAACACCATATATTTT. Its translation is CASSPEGTNSGNTIYF.

The rearrangement uses TRBV24-1 and TRBJ2-3; TRBD2 is a possible D gene (5 bases). CDR3 size: 15 residues. In germline, CDR1 is KGHDR, CDR2 SFDVKD. Trimming left V 6 bases short and J 0 bases short, with 12 bases between. The DNA for the CDR3 is TGTGCCACCAGTTATAGCGTTTCTAGCACAGATACGCAGTATTTT. This codes for CATSYSVSSTDTQYF.

The V call is TRBV6-1, the J call TRBJ1-3; 9 bases are a match to TRBD1. This CDR3 contains 16 residues. The V and J ends lost 3 bases and 2 bases, in that order; junction bases with no gene match: 5. Germline V CDR1 and CDR2: MNHNS, SASEGT. The CDR3 DNA follows: TGTGCCAGCAGTGACCCGGACAGGGGAGCTGGAAACACCATATATTTT. It codes for CASSDPDRGAGNTIYF.

V and J are TRBV5-1 and TRBJ2-7; D is unresolved. Trimming left V 2 bases short and J 0 bases short, with 15 bases between. Germline V gene data show CDR1 as SGHRS and CDR2 as YFSETQ. CDR3 length equals 16 residues. Written as DNA, the CDR3 is TGCGCCAGCAGCTTCTCTCCTACTTTGCCCTCCTACGAGCAGTACTTC. This encodes CASSFSPTLPSYEQYF.

V gene TRBV24-1 combines with J gene TRBJ2-7, with a weak D call TRBD1 (5 bases). Germline V lookup: CDR1 KGHDR, CDR2 SFDVKD. The length of the CDR3 is 12 residues. V was trimmed by 5 bases and J by 3 bases, leaving 7 bases between them. CDR3 DNA sequence: TGTGCCACCAGTGGAAGGGGCTACGAGCAGTACTTC. It yields the protein CATSGRGYEQYF.

The J gene is TRBJ1-1, the V gene TRBV12-3 or TRBV12-4, with TRBD1 as a possible D gene (5 bases). The CDR3 extends over 13 amino acids. Deletions cut 1 base from V and 5 bases from J, with 8 bases between. CDR3 sequence: CASSLVGGTEAFF. As DNA, the CDR3 is TGTGCCAGCAGTTTAGTTGGGGGGACTGAAGCTTTCTTT.

For the CDR3, the DNA is TGTGCCAGCAGCCTATCACTAGCCAGGGATAATGAAAAACTGTTTTTT. Protein product: CASSLSLARDNEKLFF. The V call is TRBV7-9, the J call TRBJ1-4, with a possible D match to TRBD1 (5 bases). The germline V and J ends were trimmed by 5 bases and 4 bases, with 17 bases remaining between them. Germline V gene sequence: CDR1 SEHNR, CDR2 FQNEAQ (reference sequence). There are 16 residues in the CDR3.

V gene TRBV4-3 combines with J gene TRBJ1-1; TRBD1 is a possible D gene (5 bases). CDR1 and CDR2 (germline): LGHNA, YSLEER. This CDR3 comprises 15 residues. V lost 4 bases and J 4 bases, leaving 16 bases between the germline ends. CDR3 sequence reads: CASSPNPRVLTEAFF. The CDR3 DNA sequence: TGCGCCAGCAGCCCTAACCCCAGGGTACTCACTGAAGCTTTCTTT.

J is TRBJ1-2 and V is TRBV6-5; D is unclear. The CDR3 contains 14 residues. Trimming removed 4 bases from V and 0 bases from J, with 9 bases in between. The germline V gene encodes CDR1 MNHEY and CDR2 SVGAGI. This chain's CDR3 is CASSFEEANYGYTF. The CDR3 DNA reads TGTGCCAGCAGTTTCGAGGAAGCTAACTATGGCTACACCTTC.

The chain couples TRBV28 to TRBJ2-5; TRBD2 might be the D (5 bases). The V end lost 5 bases, the J end lost 2 bases, and 15 bases lay between the germline ends. CDR1 and CDR2 from the germline V gene are MDHEN and SYDVKM. This CDR3 has 15 residues. The CDR3 loop reads CASSVFGIAQETQYF. The CDR3 coding sequence is TGTGCCAGCAGTGTCTTCGGGATCGCTCAAGAGACCCAGTACTTC.

The chain employs TRBV7-9 and TRBJ1-4, with 12 bases lining up with TRBD1. This CDR3 region has 15 residues. In germline, CDR1 is SEHNR, CDR2 FQNEAQ (reference sequence). V was clipped by 1 base and J by 7 bases; unmatched bases: 1. The CDR3, as DNA: TGTGCCAGCAGCTTAGGGGACAGGGGGCCTGAAAAACTGTTTTTT. It encodes CASSLGDRGPEKLFF.

This clone was picked up a small number of times. The chain joins TRBV6-6 to TRBJ2-7; TRBD1 aligns across 7 bases. Trimming took 5 bases from V and 0 from J; bases not matched to a gene: 7. The CDR3 has 15 amino acids. Germline CDR1 reads MNHNY; CDR2 reads SVGAGI (reference sequence). The CDR3 DNA reads TGTGCCAGCAGTCGGGACAGTGAAGGCTCCTACGAGCAGTACTTC. Its protein product is CASSRDSEGSYEQYF.